Reported below is one T cell receptor beta chain. Antigen: not known. This sample was included in a study of a mutant IDH1 vaccine in newly diagnosed glioma. Study as a whole: Patients received eight vaccinations in weeks 1, 3, 5, 7, 11, 15, 19, 23. Most patients had received both radiotherapy and temozolomide, the prior options being radiotherapy, temozolomide, or both. Vaccination began 4-6 weeks post radiotherapy alone, or with temozolomide cycles.

The table came from immunoSEQ multiplex PCR; TCRdb's copy has only in-frame clones and leaves some out. The table includes 40,000 to 45,000 clones, roughly 83% detected once. CDR1 and CDR2 (germline): MNHEY, SVGAGI. The CDR3 extends over 14 amino acids. V gave up 2 bases and J gave up 5 bases, with 12 bases separating them. Time point reported: week 23, last vaccination. Vaccination used 300 ug of mutant IDH1 20-mer peptide per dose, with topical imiquimod. Donor diagnoses consisted of new WHO grade 3 or 4 IDH1-mutant, ATRX-lost astrocytomas. V gene TRBV6-5 combines with J gene TRBJ1-2, with a possible D match to TRBD1 (6 bases). Sequenced material: PBMCs, taken from a glioma patient whose treatment included an IDH1 peptide vaccine. The sequence derives from a woman aged 18-29 years with glioma. Some clones in this sample may be carry-over from other donors' samples. DNA of the CDR3: TGTGCCAGCAGTTACAGGACAGCGAATTATGGCTACACCTTC. Residues: CASSYRTANYGYTF.